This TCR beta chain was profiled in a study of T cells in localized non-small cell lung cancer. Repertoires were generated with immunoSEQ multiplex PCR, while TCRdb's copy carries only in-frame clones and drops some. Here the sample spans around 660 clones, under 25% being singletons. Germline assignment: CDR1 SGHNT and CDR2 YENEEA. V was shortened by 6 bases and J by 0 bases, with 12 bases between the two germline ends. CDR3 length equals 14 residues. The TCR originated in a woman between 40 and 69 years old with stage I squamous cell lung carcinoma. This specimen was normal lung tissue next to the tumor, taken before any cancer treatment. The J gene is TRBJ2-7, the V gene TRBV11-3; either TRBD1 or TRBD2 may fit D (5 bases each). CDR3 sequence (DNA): TGTGCCAGCAGGAGGGGCCCAAGCTCCTACGAGCAGTACTTC. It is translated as CASRRGPSSYEQYF.